These 18 T cell receptor beta chains share one sample of origin, sequenced in a study of blood T cell repertoires in COVID-19. Generated by immunoSEQ multiplex PCR, the TCRdb table keeps only in-frame clones and is missing some. The sample records fewer than 250,000 clones, 92% being singletons. The sequenced sample was peripheral blood. The receptors stem from a man in his thirties or forties with COVID-19, enrolled during active disease.

A single count supports this clone. V is TRBV9 and J is TRBJ1-5; 11 nucleotides line up with TRBD1. Per the germline V gene, CDR1 is SGDLS and CDR2 is YYNGEE. The CDR3 spans 15 residues. Trimming took 3 bases from V and 4 from J; bases not matched to a gene: 3. This CDR3 is CASSGGQGVNQPQHF. The CDR3 nucleotides read TGTGCCAGCAGCGGGGGACAGGGGGTGAATCAGCCCCAGCATTTT.

V and J are TRBV5-1 and TRBJ1-6, with TRBD1 identical over 11 bases. Trimming removed 4 bases from V and 8 bases from J; junction bases left unmatched: 11. The germline CDR1 and CDR2 sequences are SGHRS and YFSETQ. The CDR3 is 17 residues long. The CDR3 here is CASSKGTGGHGYSPLHF. The DNA for the CDR3 is TGCGCCAGCAGCAAAGGGACAGGGGGTCACGGTTATTCACCCCTCCACTTT.

The sample holds one count of this clone. This rearrangement joins TRBV19 to TRBJ1-2; possibly TRBD1 for D (5 bases). This CDR3 comprises 15 residues. The germline V gene encodes CDR1 LNHDA and CDR2 SQIVND (reference sequence). Trimming cost V 3 bases and J 2 bases, with 13 bases left between them. The CDR3 DNA reads TGTGCCAGTAGTATCACGGGGGTTACGAACTATGGCTACACCTTC. Translated: CASSITGVTNYGYTF.

The chain combines TRBV30 with TRBJ2-3; weak D call: TRBD1 (5 bases). Between the trimmed V and J ends, which lost 5 bases and 4 bases, there was a span of 10 bases. CDR1 and CDR2 from the germline V gene are GTSNPN and SVGIG (reference sequence). This CDR3 contains 12 residues. The CDR3 coding sequence is TGTGCCTGGTCTTCAGGGTCAGATACGCAGTATTTT. Translation: CAWSSGSDTQYF.

This clone has just one count. V is TRBV27 and J is TRBJ1-6; D call uncertain. The ends were cut back, 2 bases at V and 10 bases at J, with 9 bases in the middle. The CDR3 is made up of 13 amino acids. Germline lookup yields CDR1 MNHEY and CDR2 SMNVEV (reference sequence). The CDR3 protein is CASSLTAQSPLHF. CDR3 DNA sequence: TGTGCCAGCAGTTTAACAGCCCAGTCACCCCTCCACTTT.

DNA for the CDR3: TGCGCCAGCAGCGCCAGGACAGGGAGGACTGAAGCTTTCTTT. Protein sequence: CASSARTGRTEAFF. The chain has TRBV5-1 and TRBJ1-1, with 8 bases aligning to TRBD1. The CDR3 length is 14 residues. Germline V lookup: CDR1 SGHRS, CDR2 YFSETQ. The V gene end was trimmed by 4 bases and the J gene end by 5 bases; junction bases not matched to a gene: 7.

In its sample, this clone was seen once. DNA of the CDR3: TGTGCCAGCAGTGAAGTGGAAGGGACACCGACGAACACCGGGGAGCTGTTTTTT. As protein: CASSEVEGTPTNTGELFF. The rearrangement uses TRBV2 and TRBJ2-2, with D perhaps matching TRBD1 (6 bases). The CDR3 sequence is 18 residues long. In germline, CDR1 is SNHLY, CDR2 FYNNEI. Trimming shortened V by 1 base and J by 0 bases, and 15 bases separated the two germline ends.

CDR3 in amino acids: CASSITGDHNSPLHF. The CDR3 region has the DNA TGTGCCAGCAGCATCACAGGGGACCATAATTCACCCCTCCACTTT. V is TRBV6-5 and J is TRBJ1-6; 7 bases align to TRBD1. This CDR3 has 15 amino acids. The ends lost 6 bases at V and 5 bases at J; junction bases unmatched: 7. Germline loops: CDR1 MNHEY, CDR2 SVGAGI.

The chain links TRBV11-2 to TRBJ2-5, with a weak D call TRBD2 (6 bases). CDR3 length: 14 amino acids. The V and J ends lost 7 bases and 2 bases respectively, with 14 bases between them. Per the germline V gene, CDR1 is SGHAT and CDR2 is FQNNGV. Written as DNA, the CDR3 is TGTGCCAGCACCAAGCGCGGGATACAAGAGACCCAGTACTTC. It specifies CASTKRGIQETQYF.

The CDR3 loop is CASSPSADNTEAFF. The CDR3 DNA is TGTGCCAGCTCACCAAGCGCAGACAACACTGAAGCTTTCTTT. This chain joins TRBV18 and TRBJ1-1; no definite D call. There are 14 residues in the CDR3. Germline-derived CDR1 and CDR2 are KGHSH and LQKENI. V was shortened by 2 bases and J by 2 bases, with 9 bases between the two germline ends.

The chain uses TRBV13 and TRBJ1-2, with TRBD1 identical over 9 bases. CDR1 and CDR2 (germline): PRHDT, FYEKMQ (reference sequence). The CDR3 extends over 16 amino acids. The junction had 13 bases not matched to a gene; V was cut back by 6 bases and J by 5 bases. CDR3 region: CASSPFLGQGKYGYTF. CDR3 DNA sequence: TGTGCCAGCAGTCCGTTCCTCGGACAGGGGAAGTATGGCTACACCTTC.

The rearrangement joins TRBV3-1 (or the pseudogene TRBV3-2) to TRBJ2-1, with D possibly being TRBD2 (5 bases). CDR1 and CDR2 (germline): LGHDT, YNNKEL (reference sequence). V was trimmed by 0 bases and J by 7 bases, leaving 13 bases between them. CDR3 length equals 15 residues. Here the CDR3 DNA reads TGTGCCAGCAGCCAAGATGCGAGGGCTAGGAATGAGCAGTTCTTC. Translating gives CASSQDARARNEQFF.

For the CDR3, the DNA is TGTGCCAGCAGCTCCAGAGTGGGCCTAGAGACCCAGTACTTC. Its protein product is CASSSRVGLETQYF. The chain combines TRBV5-6 with TRBJ2-5, with D uncertain. The CDR3 extends over 14 amino acids. Trimming shortened V by 3 bases and J by 4 bases, and 13 bases separated the two germline ends. Germline CDR1 reads SGHDT; CDR2 reads YYEEEE.

This chain connects TRBV3-1 (or the pseudogene TRBV3-2) to TRBJ1-2; D is unresolved. The CDR3 covers 13 residues. V gave up 1 base and J gave up 6 bases, with 9 bases separating them. Germline V gene data show CDR1 as LGHDT and CDR2 as YNNKEL (reference sequence). The CDR3 sequence is CASSQGTRHGYTF. The CDR3 DNA reads as TGTGCCAGCAGCCAAGGAACGCGCCATGGCTACACCTTC.

J is TRBJ1-5 and V is TRBV19, with 10 bases matching TRBD1. The germline V gene encodes CDR1 LNHDA and CDR2 SQIVND (reference sequence). V was pared by 6 bases and J by 6 bases, with 8 bases of the junction left unmatched. This CDR3 has 15 amino acids. CDR3 sequence: CASRQTGGLGQPQHF. CDR3 in DNA: TGTGCCAGTAGGCAGACAGGGGGCCTCGGTCAGCCCCAGCATTTT.

In its sample, this clone was seen once. The chain joins TRBV18 to TRBJ1-2; 10 nucleotides match TRBD1. Trimming took 3 bases from V and 0 from J; bases not matched to a gene: 4. Per the germline V gene, CDR1 is KGHSH and CDR2 is LQKENI. The CDR3 covers 16 residues. CDR3 sequence reads: CASSPGQGPANYGYTF. The CDR3 region has the DNA TGTGCCAGCTCACCGGGACAGGGGCCGGCTAACTATGGCTACACCTTC.

The chain joins TRBV7-6 to TRBJ1-4; D is possibly TRBD1 (6 bases). V was shortened by 1 base and J by 8 bases, with 14 bases between the two germline ends. This CDR3 has 15 residues. Germline V gives CDR1 SGHVS, CDR2 FNYEAQ. The CDR3 DNA reads TGTGCCAGCAGCTTAGGGGGGGGCCGGCAAGAAAAACTGTTTTTT. Amino acids: CASSLGGGRQEKLFF.

The CDR3 nucleotides read TGTGCCACCAGCAGACAGTCTTCTGGCTACACCTTC. The encoded protein is CATSRQSSGYTF. This chain joins TRBV15 and TRBJ1-2; no definite D call. CDR1 is LNHNV and CDR2 is YYDKDF in the germline V gene (reference sequence). V gave up 2 bases and J gave up 7 bases, with 8 bases separating them. The CDR3 extends over 12 amino acids.